The entry below gives a single T cell receptor (beta chain) sequence along with its context. Antigen: not known. The record originates from a study of cytomegalovirus exposure and HLA in healthy donors. General study results and limits: Cytomegalovirus association was assigned to about 180 TCR beta chains.

Assay: immunoSEQ multiplex PCR; the TCRdb copy retains only in-frame clones and omits some. The data show 100,000 to 150,000 clones, about nine tenths seen once. Between the trimmed V and J ends, which lost 6 bases and 2 bases, there was a span of 10 bases. CDR1 is SGHVS and CDR2 is FQNEAQ in the germline V gene. CDR3 length: 13 amino acids. Donors came from a validation cohort of some 110 subjects, distinct from the first 666-subject cohort. The chain is built from TRBV7-8 and TRBJ1-2; no reliable D call. The sample taken for sequencing was PBMCs. The clonotype was recovered from a woman aged 18-29 years in good health and CMV-seronegative. The CDR3 coding sequence is TGTGCCAGCAGAAATGACACCAACTATGGCTACACCTTC. It yields the protein CASRNDTNYGYTF.